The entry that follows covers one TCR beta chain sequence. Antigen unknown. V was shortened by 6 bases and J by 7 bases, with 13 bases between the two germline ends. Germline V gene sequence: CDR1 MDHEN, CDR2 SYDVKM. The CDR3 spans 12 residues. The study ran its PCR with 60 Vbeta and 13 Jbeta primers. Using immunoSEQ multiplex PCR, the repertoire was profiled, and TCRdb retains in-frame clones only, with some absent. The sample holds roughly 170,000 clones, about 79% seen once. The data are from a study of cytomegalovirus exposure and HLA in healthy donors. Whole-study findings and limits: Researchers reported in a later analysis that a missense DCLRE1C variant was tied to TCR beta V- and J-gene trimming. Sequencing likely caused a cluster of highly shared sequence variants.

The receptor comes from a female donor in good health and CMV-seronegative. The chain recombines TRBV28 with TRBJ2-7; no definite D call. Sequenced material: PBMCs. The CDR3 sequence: CASSTTQLEQYF. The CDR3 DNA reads TGTGCCAGCAGCACGACACAATTAGAGCAGTACTTC.